This is a list of T cell receptor beta chains from one sample in a study of shared clonotypes between healthy human individuals. Generated by immunoSEQ multiplex PCR, the TCRdb table keeps only in-frame clones and is missing some. The data show 2 million to 3 million clones, with roughly 93% seen just once and about 0.34% held by the top ten. The specimen sequenced was naive CD4+ T cells from PBMCs. The receptor set was obtained from a young man in good health. Some clones in this sample may be carry-over from other donors' samples. CDR3s include the opening cysteine and the closing phenylalanine or tryptophan. D genes are given only for firm matches. Part of the rows lack a size; the others show once, few, many or a class for expanded clones.

j_call: TRBJ2-3
d_call: TRBD1
clone_size: -
v_call: TRBV7-8
cdr3_nt: TGTGCCAGTTTGGACAGGGTGGGCACAGATACGCAGTATTTT
cdr3_aa: CASLDRVGTDTQYF

j_call: TRBJ2-7
d_call: TRBD2
clone_size: -
v_call: TRBV28
cdr3_nt: TGTGCCAGCCGGTGGGTAGCGGGAGGGAACTACGAGCAGTACTTC
cdr3_aa: CASRWVAGGNYEQYF

j_call: TRBJ1-5
d_call: TRBD1
clone_size: -
v_call: TRBV19
cdr3_nt: TGTGCCAGTACCCCAGGAGACAGGGAAGGTCAGCCCCAGCATTTT
cdr3_aa: CASTPGDREGQPQHF

j_call: TRBJ2-3
d_call: -
clone_size: -
v_call: TRBV9
cdr3_nt: TGTGCCAGCAGCGTCACCTATGGGGATACGCAGTATTTT
cdr3_aa: CASSVTYGDTQYF

j_call: TRBJ2-5
d_call: TRBD1
clone_size: -
v_call: TRBV30
cdr3_nt: TGTGCCTGGGGGGACAGCCAAGAGACCCAGTACTTC
cdr3_aa: CAWGDSQETQYF

j_call: TRBJ1-2
d_call: TRBD1
clone_size: -
v_call: TRBV5-1
cdr3_nt: TGCGCCAGCAGCTTGGCAACAGGGGGCTATGGCTACACCTTC
cdr3_aa: CASSLATGGYGYTF

j_call: TRBJ1-4
d_call: -
clone_size: -
v_call: TRBV9
cdr3_nt: TGTGCCAGCAGCCAGGGACAAGCAACTAATGAAAAACTGTTTTTT
cdr3_aa: CASSQGQATNEKLFF

j_call: TRBJ1-4
d_call: -
clone_size: -
v_call: TRBV11-2
cdr3_nt: TGTGCCAGCAGCACAGACAAGATTAATGAAAAACTGTTTTTT
cdr3_aa: CASSTDKINEKLFF

j_call: TRBJ2-3
d_call: -
clone_size: -
v_call: TRBV10-3
cdr3_nt: TGTGCCATCAGTGATAGCGTTTTACACCCAGATACGCAGTATTTT
cdr3_aa: CAISDSVLHPDTQYF

j_call: TRBJ2-5
d_call: -
clone_size: -
v_call: TRBV7-2
cdr3_nt: TGTGCCAGCACTTCCCGGCCTTTCCAAGAGACCCAGTACTTC
cdr3_aa: CASTSRPFQETQYF

j_call: TRBJ1-2
d_call: -
clone_size: -
v_call: TRBV7-9
cdr3_nt: TGTGCCAGCAGCTTTGGTTCCAACTATGGCTACACCTTC
cdr3_aa: CASSFGSNYGYTF

j_call: TRBJ1-1
d_call: -
clone_size: -
v_call: TRBV29-1
cdr3_nt: TGCAGCGTCGCATTCCGGGGGGGCGAGGGCACTGAAGCTTTCTTT
cdr3_aa: CSVAFRGGEGTEAFF

j_call: TRBJ2-5
d_call: -
clone_size: few
v_call: TRBV5-1
cdr3_nt: TGCGCCAGCACCCCACAGGTTGGGATTGGGACCCAGTACTTC
cdr3_aa: CASTPQVGIGTQYF

j_call: TRBJ2-1
d_call: TRBD2
clone_size: -
v_call: TRBV6-5
cdr3_nt: TGTGCCAGCAGCCCTAGGACTAGCGGGACCTATGAGCAGTTCTTC
cdr3_aa: CASSPRTSGTYEQFF

j_call: TRBJ2-3
d_call: -
clone_size: -
v_call: TRBV18
cdr3_nt: TGTGCCAGCTCACCCCGGGCAGAGCGGGCAGATACGCAGTATTTT
cdr3_aa: CASSPRAERADTQYF

j_call: TRBJ2-5
d_call: TRBD1
clone_size: once
v_call: TRBV19
cdr3_nt: TGTGCCAGTAGTATTCCGGGCTCAGGGGGGACCCAGTACTTC
cdr3_aa: CASSIPGSGGTQYF

j_call: TRBJ2-1
d_call: -
clone_size: -
v_call: TRBV27
cdr3_nt: TGTGCCAGCAGTTCTTTGGCGGTTTCACAGCGCCCCACTAACAATGAGCAGTTCTTC
cdr3_aa: CASSSLAVSQRPTNNEQFF

j_call: TRBJ1-4
d_call: -
clone_size: -
v_call: TRBV4-3
cdr3_nt: TGCGCCAGCAGCGTGGGGGGGGGAAAACTGTTTTTT
cdr3_aa: CASSVGGGKLFF

j_call: TRBJ1-5
d_call: TRBD1
clone_size: -
v_call: TRBV28
cdr3_nt: TGTGCCAGCAGTCCGACAGGGGGAGTCTACCAGCCCCAGCATTTT
cdr3_aa: CASSPTGGVYQPQHF

j_call: TRBJ2-3
d_call: TRBD2
clone_size: -
v_call: TRBV5-4
cdr3_nt: TGTGCCAGCAAACTACCGGGACTAGCGGTTCAAGATACGCAGTATTTT
cdr3_aa: CASKLPGLAVQDTQYF

j_call: TRBJ2-3
d_call: -
clone_size: -
v_call: TRBV30
cdr3_nt: TGTGCCTGGACCGCTCGGTCAGATACGCAGTATTTT
cdr3_aa: CAWTARSDTQYF

j_call: TRBJ1-5
d_call: TRBD1
clone_size: few
v_call: TRBV5-1
cdr3_nt: TGCGCCAGCAGCGTGGACAGGGGGGATCAGCCCCAGCATTTT
cdr3_aa: CASSVDRGDQPQHF

j_call: TRBJ2-7
d_call: TRBD1
clone_size: -
v_call: TRBV5-3
cdr3_nt: TGTGCCAGAAGCCCTCCCCTCAGACAGGGCTCCTACGAGCAGTACTTC
cdr3_aa: CARSPPLRQGSYEQYF

j_call: TRBJ2-7
d_call: TRBD1
clone_size: -
v_call: TRBV6-5
cdr3_nt: TGTGCCAGCATGTACGGGACAGGGGCCTTCGAGCAGTACTTC
cdr3_aa: CASMYGTGAFEQYF

j_call: TRBJ2-7
d_call: TRBD2
clone_size: -
v_call: TRBV29-1
cdr3_nt: TGCAGCGTTGTTGGTAGCGGGAGGAGAAAGCAGTACTTC
cdr3_aa: CSVVGSGRRKQYF

j_call: TRBJ2-1
d_call: -
clone_size: -
v_call: TRBV18
cdr3_nt: TGTGCCAGCTCACCACAGTGGTTCAATGAGCAGTTCTTC
cdr3_aa: CASSPQWFNEQFF

j_call: TRBJ2-7
d_call: -
clone_size: -
v_call: TRBV4-1
cdr3_nt: TGCGCCAGCAGCCAAGTACGGGCTAGCGCTAGCTCCTACGAGCAGTACTTC
cdr3_aa: CASSQVRASASSYEQYF

j_call: TRBJ1-2
d_call: -
clone_size: once
v_call: TRBV11-2
cdr3_nt: TGTGCCAGCAGCTTAAACCTCGACAAGTGGGGCTACACCTTC
cdr3_aa: CASSLNLDKWGYTF

j_call: TRBJ1-6
d_call: -
clone_size: -
v_call: TRBV7-8
cdr3_nt: TGTGCCAGCAGCTTAAGAGTCGACCCCCATTCACCCCTCCACTTT
cdr3_aa: CASSLRVDPHSPLHF

j_call: TRBJ2-5
d_call: -
clone_size: -
v_call: TRBV28
cdr3_nt: TGTGCCAGCAGTTTATGGTCCGGTGGGGAGGAGACCCAGTACTTC
cdr3_aa: CASSLWSGGEETQYF

j_call: TRBJ2-7
d_call: TRBD2
clone_size: -
v_call: TRBV4-2
cdr3_nt: TGTGCCAGCAGCCTCCATAGCGGGAGCTCCTACGAGCAGTACTTC
cdr3_aa: CASSLHSGSSYEQYF

j_call: TRBJ2-2
d_call: -
clone_size: -
v_call: TRBV27
cdr3_nt: TGTGCCAGCAAATTTAATGGACTGGGAAACACCGGGGAGCTGTTTTTT
cdr3_aa: CASKFNGLGNTGELFF

j_call: TRBJ1-5
d_call: -
clone_size: -
v_call: TRBV28
cdr3_nt: TGTGCCAGCATGGGACCTGGGAGCAATCAGCCCCAGCATTTT
cdr3_aa: CASMGPGSNQPQHF

j_call: TRBJ2-5
d_call: -
clone_size: -
v_call: TRBV4-2
cdr3_nt: TGTGCCAGCAGCCAAGCCTTCCCGGACGCCTCGGGGGAGACCCAGTACTTC
cdr3_aa: CASSQAFPDASGETQYF

j_call: TRBJ1-2
d_call: -
clone_size: -
v_call: TRBV19
cdr3_nt: TGTGCCAGTAGCGAGATGACTGAGACTAACTATGGCTACACCTTC
cdr3_aa: CASSEMTETNYGYTF

j_call: TRBJ2-7
d_call: -
clone_size: -
v_call: TRBV4-3
cdr3_nt: TGCGCCAGCAGCCAACGACCCGAAAGTCTTGACGAGCAGTACTTC
cdr3_aa: CASSQRPESLDEQYF

j_call: TRBJ2-1
d_call: TRBD2
clone_size: -
v_call: TRBV2
cdr3_nt: TGTGCCAGAAAGGCCGCGGGAGGGCCGAGTGAGCAGTTCTTC
cdr3_aa: CARKAAGGPSEQFF

j_call: TRBJ2-1
d_call: TRBD2
clone_size: -
v_call: TRBV19
cdr3_nt: TGTGCCAGTAGTTCCCCGGAGGGGCTGGCGGGAGACAATGAGCAGTTCTTC
cdr3_aa: CASSSPEGLAGDNEQFF

j_call: TRBJ1-1
d_call: TRBD1
clone_size: -
v_call: TRBV2
cdr3_nt: TGTGCCAGCAGTTTGACAGGGTCAATGAACACTGAAGCTTTCTTT
cdr3_aa: CASSLTGSMNTEAFF

j_call: TRBJ2-7
d_call: -
clone_size: -
v_call: TRBV4-1
cdr3_nt: TGCGCCAGCAGCCTTCGGGACCGAGCCTACGAGCAGTACTTC
cdr3_aa: CASSLRDRAYEQYF

j_call: TRBJ2-5
d_call: TRBD1
clone_size: -
v_call: TRBV14
cdr3_nt: TGTGCCAGCAGCCAACTCGGGACAGGGGATGAGACCCAGTACTTC
cdr3_aa: CASSQLGTGDETQYF

j_call: TRBJ1-5
d_call: -
clone_size: -
v_call: TRBV28
cdr3_nt: TGTGCCAGCAGCCGCCCCCCGGGGGCGAAGGGCAATCAGCCCCAGCATTTT
cdr3_aa: CASSRPPGAKGNQPQHF

j_call: TRBJ2-1
d_call: TRBD1
clone_size: -
v_call: TRBV4-3
cdr3_nt: TGCGCCAGCAGCCAGGGTAGACAGGGCTACAATGAGCAGTTCTTC
cdr3_aa: CASSQGRQGYNEQFF

j_call: TRBJ1-1
d_call: -
clone_size: -
v_call: TRBV6-5
cdr3_nt: TGTGCCAGCAGTTACTCGAGCCTGAGCACTGAAGCTTTCTTT
cdr3_aa: CASSYSSLSTEAFF

j_call: TRBJ2-7
d_call: -
clone_size: -
v_call: TRBV5-6
cdr3_nt: TGTGCCAGCAGCTTGGGCTTCTCCTACGAGCAGTACTTC
cdr3_aa: CASSLGFSYEQYF

j_call: TRBJ1-2
d_call: -
clone_size: -
v_call: TRBV15
cdr3_nt: TGTGCCACCAGCAGAGATATGGCAGAATATGGCTACACCTTC
cdr3_aa: CATSRDMAEYGYTF

j_call: TRBJ1-2
d_call: -
clone_size: -
v_call: TRBV27
cdr3_nt: TGTGCCAGCAGTTTTAACAGGGTCGGTAACTATGGCTACACCTTC
cdr3_aa: CASSFNRVGNYGYTF

j_call: TRBJ1-1
d_call: -
clone_size: -
v_call: TRBV18
cdr3_nt: TGTGCCAGCTCAGCGACAGGACATGACACTGAAGCTTTCTTT
cdr3_aa: CASSATGHDTEAFF

j_call: TRBJ1-1
d_call: TRBD1
clone_size: -
v_call: TRBV6-1
cdr3_nt: TGTGCCACCAGTTCCGGGACAGCCGGACTCACTGAAGCTTTCTTT
cdr3_aa: CATSSGTAGLTEAFF

j_call: TRBJ1-2
d_call: -
clone_size: -
v_call: TRBV29-1
cdr3_nt: TGCAGCGTTGCCGTCTCTCCCGGTGATGGCTACACCTTC
cdr3_aa: CSVAVSPGDGYTF

j_call: TRBJ2-2
d_call: -
clone_size: few
v_call: TRBV6-6
cdr3_nt: TGTGCCAGCGAGGGAGGCACCGGGGAGCTGTTTTTT
cdr3_aa: CASEGGTGELFF

j_call: TRBJ2-1
d_call: -
clone_size: -
v_call: TRBV30
cdr3_nt: TGTGCCTGGACGTCATACAATGAGCAGTTCTTC
cdr3_aa: CAWTSYNEQFF

j_call: TRBJ2-5
d_call: TRBD2
clone_size: -
v_call: TRBV29-1
cdr3_nt: TGCAGCGTTGAGGGACTAGCGGTTCAAGAGACCCAGTACTTC
cdr3_aa: CSVEGLAVQETQYF

j_call: TRBJ1-6
d_call: -
clone_size: -
v_call: TRBV18
cdr3_nt: TGTGCCAGCTCAACCTCAAATTCACCCCTCCACTTT
cdr3_aa: CASSTSNSPLHF

j_call: TRBJ2-2
d_call: -
clone_size: -
v_call: TRBV5-1
cdr3_nt: TGCGCCAGCAGCTTGGCGCAGGCGGTCACCGGGGAGCTGTTTTTT
cdr3_aa: CASSLAQAVTGELFF

j_call: TRBJ1-1
d_call: -
clone_size: -
v_call: TRBV14
cdr3_nt: TGTGCCAGCAGCCAAGGTTCCGGGACGGGAGCTTTCTTT
cdr3_aa: CASSQGSGTGAFF

j_call: TRBJ1-6
d_call: -
clone_size: -
v_call: TRBV11-2
cdr3_nt: TGTGCCAGCAGCTTATTGGGGGTGTCGAGAAATTCACCCCTCCACTTT
cdr3_aa: CASSLLGVSRNSPLHF